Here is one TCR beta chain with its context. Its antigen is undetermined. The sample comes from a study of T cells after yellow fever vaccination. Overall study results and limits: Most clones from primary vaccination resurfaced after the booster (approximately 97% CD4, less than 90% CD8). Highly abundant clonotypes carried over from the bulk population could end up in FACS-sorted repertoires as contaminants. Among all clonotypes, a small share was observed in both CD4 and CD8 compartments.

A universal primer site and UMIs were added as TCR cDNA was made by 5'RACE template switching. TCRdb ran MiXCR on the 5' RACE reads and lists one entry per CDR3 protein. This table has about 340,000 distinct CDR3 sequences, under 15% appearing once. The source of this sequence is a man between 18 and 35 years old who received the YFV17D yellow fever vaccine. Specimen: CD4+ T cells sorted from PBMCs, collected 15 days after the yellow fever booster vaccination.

This chain's CDR3 is CSARGRGRGQPQHF. The CDR3 DNA follows: TGCAGTGCTAGAGGCAGGGGACGAGGACAGCCCCAGCATTTT. The chain carries TRBV20-1 and TRBJ1-5, with a tentative D call TRBD1 (6 bases). Germline V gene data show CDR1 as DFQATT and CDR2 as SNEGSKA (reference sequence). The CDR3 is 14 residues long. Deletions cut 1 base from V and 7 bases from J, with 14 bases between.